This T cell receptor beta chain came from a study of shared clonotypes between healthy human individuals. CD45RO-negative, CCR7-selected cells formed the naive CD8 fraction, which excluded terminally differentiated effector memory CD45RA+ cells. Produced via immunoSEQ multiplex PCR; TCRdb's table is partial and in-frame only. The sample has roughly 570,000 clones; 95% to 98% are singletons. The CDR3 has 12 amino acids. Germline-derived CDR1 and CDR2 are SGHNT and YYREEE (reference sequence). V was shortened by 3 bases and J by 8 bases, with 9 bases between the two germline ends. The chain carries TRBV5-4 and TRBJ2-1, with D possibly being TRBD1 (5 bases). This sequence was found in a man aged 25 to 45 in good health. Sequenced material: naive CD8+ T cells sorted from blood. The CDR3 region has the DNA TGTGCCAGCAGCTCCTTAGGGGATGAGCAGTTCTTC. This gives the protein CASSSLGDEQFF.